A selection of T cell receptor beta chains follows, all from one sample in a study of regulatory T cells in long-lasting Graves disease. TCRdb used MiXCR to reprocess the multiplex PCR reads, holding one entry per CDR3 protein. Of a few hundred thousand distinct CDR3 sequences listed, 20% to 25% are singletons. This sample comprised peripheral blood mononuclear cells (PBMCs), obtained when the disease was refractory, from a patient treated with antithyroid drugs. The receptors stem from a female donor with Graves disease. Each CDR3 is given with its conserved first and last residue. The D gene is left open where the match is weak. Only part of the rows carry a size: once, few, many, or a class if the clone is expanded.

d_call,j_call,clone_size,cdr3_length,v_call,cdr3_nt,cdr3_aa
TRBD1,TRBJ2-5,.,17,TRBV7-9,TGTGCCAGCAGCTTAGGTGCCCGGGACAGCCAAAGGGAGACCCAGTACTTC,CASSLGARDSQRETQYF
.,TRBJ1-1,many,14,TRBV11-2,TGTGCCAGCAGCCCGTCGTTGGGGGGCACTGAAGCTTTCTTT,CASSPSLGGTEAFF
TRBD1,TRBJ1-2,many,13,TRBV20-1,TGCAGTGCCCAGGGAGACAGGGGCGATGGCTACACCTTC,CSAQGDRGDGYTF
TRBD2,TRBJ2-7,many,13,TRBV5-1,TGCGCCAGCAGCTTAGGACTAGCTTCCGAGCAGTACTTC,CASSLGLASEQYF
.,TRBJ1-2,few,11,TRBV10-3,TGTGCCATTCGGGACAACTATGGCTACACCTTC,CAIRDNYGYTF
.,TRBJ2-2,many,14,TRBV11-2,TGTGCCAGCAGCTTAGGATGGGGATCCGGGGAGCTGTTTTTT,CASSLGWGSGELFF
.,TRBJ2-2,.,17,TRBV15,TGTGCCACCAGCAGAGATGTCCTCCGGGGATATACCGGGGAGCTGTTTTTT,CATSRDVLRGYTGELFF
.,TRBJ1-5,.,13,TRBV6-2/TRBV6-3,TGTGCCAGCAGTTCCCGGACGGGTCAGCCCCAGCATTTT,CASSSRTGQPQHF
.,TRBJ2-6,few,15,TRBV7-8,TGTGCCAGCAGCTTAATGGGCGCTGGGGCCAACGTCCTGACTTTC,CASSLMGAGANVLTF
TRBD2,TRBJ2-7,few,17,TRBV7-2,TGTGCCAGCAGCTTAGATAGGCTAGCGGGATTTGTGTACGAGCAGTACTTC,CASSLDRLAGFVYEQYF
.,TRBJ2-5,.,14,TRBV2,TGTGCCAGCAGCCTCCCGGATGACCAAGAGACCCAGTACTTC,CASSLPDDQETQYF
.,TRBJ2-7,many,14,TRBV12-3/TRBV12-4,TGTGCCAGCAGCCTAAACCAGATGGAGTACGAGCAGTACTTC,CASSLNQMEYEQYF
.,TRBJ2-3,few,14,TRBV6-9,TGTGCCAGCAGTTACTCTGAGAGCACAGATACGCAGTATTTT,CASSYSESTDTQYF
.,TRBJ1-1,few,14,TRBV5-1,TGCGCCAGCAGGGGCACAGGGTTTGACACTGAAGCTTTCTTT,CASRGTGFDTEAFF
.,TRBJ2-7,many,13,TRBV12-3/TRBV12-4,TGTGCCAGCAGTTTCGGGGAGACCTACGAGCAGTACTTC,CASSFGETYEQYF
TRBD1,TRBJ1-2,many,14,TRBV2,TGTGCCAGCATCGACAGGGGGCGCGACTATGGCTACACCTTC,CASIDRGRDYGYTF
TRBD1,TRBJ2-7,many,14,TRBV19,TGTGCCAGTAGTATCACAGGGGTAGTCGACGAGCAGTACTTC,CASSITGVVDEQYF
TRBD1,TRBJ1-1,many,15,TRBV6-1,TGTGCCAGCGCTGACCCCGGGACAGTGAACACTGAAGCTTTCTTT,CASADPGTVNTEAFF
TRBD2,TRBJ2-3,.,15,TRBV7-3,TGTGCCAGCAGATTAGCGGGAGAGGGCACAGATACGCAGTATTTT,CASRLAGEGTDTQYF
TRBD2,TRBJ2-2,many,14,TRBV2,TGTGCCGGCAGTGGGCTAGCGGGATCCGGGGAGCTGTTTTTT,CAGSGLAGSGELFF
.,TRBJ2-5,few,11,TRBV30,TGTGCCTCTACGTGGGGAGAGACCCAGTACTTC,CASTWGETQYF
TRBD2,TRBJ2-1,.,15,TRBV11-3,TGTGCCAGCAGCTTAGATCCTAGCGGGGCCAATGAGCAGTTCTTC,CASSLDPSGANEQFF
.,TRBJ2-6,few,15,TRBV30,TGTGCCTGGAGTCGCTGGAACTCTGGGGCCAACGTCCTGACTTTC,CAWSRWNSGANVLTF
TRBD2,TRBJ2-5,few,15,TRBV20-1,TGCAGTGCTGTGGTAACTAGCGGGAGGGCTGAGACCCAGTACTTC,CSAVVTSGRAETQYF
.,TRBJ2-7,.,13,TRBV29-1,TGCAGCGTTGGACGGATGGGACACTACGAGCAGTACTTC,CSVGRMGHYEQYF
.,TRBJ1-1,.,14,TRBV28,TGTGCCAGCAGTTTACTCACACCGAACACTGAAGCTTTCTTT,CASSLLTPNTEAFF
.,TRBJ1-5,few,15,TRBV5-1,TGCGCCAGCAGCCCGGACCCTTATAGCAATCAGCCCCAGCATTTT,CASSPDPYSNQPQHF
TRBD2,TRBJ2-7,many,17,TRBV2,TGTGCCAGCAGCCGGACTAGCGGGGGAATAAGCTCCTACGAGCAGTACTTC,CASSRTSGGISSYEQYF
.,TRBJ1-4,once,14,TRBV5-4,TGTGCCAGCAGCACGGGACTAGCTAATGAAAAACTGTTTTTT,CASSTGLANEKLFF
TRBD2,TRBJ2-5,.,13,TRBV29-1,TGCAGCTCAAAACTAGCGGGAGTTGAGACCCAGTACTTC,CSSKLAGVETQYF
TRBD1,TRBJ1-2,.,17,TRBV12-3/TRBV12-4,TGTGCCAGCAGGGGATACAGGGGGCTGAGGATCGACTATGGCTACACCTTC,CASRGYRGLRIDYGYTF
TRBD1,TRBJ1-1,few,14,TRBV24-1,TGTGCCACCAGTGAGGGGGGGACAGCCGAACGGGTCATCTTT,CATSEGGTAERVIF
.,TRBJ2-5,many,11,TRBV30,TGTGCCTGGAGTAACAGAGAGACCCAGTACTTC,CAWSNRETQYF
.,TRBJ2-7,few,15,TRBV6-1,TGTGCCAGCACTATCTACAGGGTGTTAGTCTACGAGCAGTACTTC,CASTIYRVLVYEQYF
TRBD1,TRBJ1-5,few,15,TRBV19,TGTGCCAGTAGTCTCTCGGGACAGAGCAATCAGCCCCAGCATTTT,CASSLSGQSNQPQHF
TRBD1,TRBJ1-2,few,13,TRBV6-1,TGTGCCAGCAGCGGGGACAGGACTGGAGGCTACACCTTC,CASSGDRTGGYTF
TRBD1,TRBJ2-4,.,17,TRBV29-1,TGCAGCGTATTAGGGGGCAGCGAAGAACTAGCCAAAAACATTCAGTACTTC,CSVLGGSEELAKNIQYF
.,TRBJ2-1,.,14,TRBV5-5,TGTGCCAGCAGCTCGTCCGGTGGGGGGCTCGAGCAGTTCTTC,CASSSSGGGLEQFF
.,TRBJ2-7,many,12,TRBV28,TGTGCCAGCAGTATTAGATCGTTCGAGCAGTACTTC,CASSIRSFEQYF
TRBD2,TRBJ2-7,.,15,TRBV12-3/TRBV12-4,TGTGCCAGCAGTTTAGCGGCTAGCGGGGCAGATGAGCAGTACTTC,CASSLAASGADEQYF
.,TRBJ2-7,.,14,TRBV6-2/TRBV6-3,TGTGCCAGCAGGGGTAGCCAGAACTCCTACGAGCAGTACTTC,CASRGSQNSYEQYF